This passage covers 19 T cell receptor beta chains from one sample sequenced in a study of T cell responses to AZD1222 COVID-19 vaccine. Here immunoSEQ multiplex PCR was the method, and the copy in TCRdb shows in-frame clones only, minus some. This sample has around 180,000 clones, with roughly 92% found just once. The sample here was peripheral blood, taken on day 0 of AZD1222 vaccination. These receptors were obtained from an adult in good health.

This rearrangement joins TRBV19 to TRBJ2-3, with D perhaps matching TRBD2 (6 bases). CDR1 and CDR2 (germline): LNHDA, SQIVND (reference sequence). V lost 2 bases and J lost 0, with 12 bases in between. The CDR3 has 16 amino acids. The CDR3 protein is CASSILPGRSTDTQYF. CDR3 DNA sequence: TGTGCCAGTAGTATACTTCCAGGGAGGAGCACAGATACGCAGTATTTT.

The rearrangement joins TRBV5-1 to TRBJ1-4, with D tentatively TRBD1 (5 bases). Trimming pared 6 bases from V and 6 bases from J, leaving 12 bases between. Per germline, CDR1 SGHRS and CDR2 YFSETQ. This CDR3 contains 13 residues. As DNA, the CDR3 is TGCGCCAGCACCACTGGAGGGGATGAAAAACTGTTTTTT. Protein sequence: CASTTGGDEKLFF.

The J gene is TRBJ1-1, the V gene TRBV28; D might be TRBD1 (6 bases). Germline V gene data show CDR1 as MDHEN and CDR2 as SYDVKM. V was clipped by 3 bases and J by 2 bases, with 13 bases between them. This CDR3 has 15 residues. The CDR3 here is CASSFQTGLNTEAFF. DNA for the CDR3: TGTGCCAGCAGTTTCCAAACAGGGCTAAACACTGAAGCTTTCTTT.

V and J are TRBV19 and TRBJ1-2; 7 nucleotides match TRBD1. The CDR3 totals 16 residues. Trimming took 7 bases from V and 4 from J; bases not matched to a gene: 15. From germline, CDR1 is LNHDA and CDR2 SQIVND (reference sequence). This CDR3 is CASKDRRNLLGYGYTF. Here the CDR3 DNA reads TGTGCCAGTAAGGACAGGAGGAATTTGCTTGGCTATGGCTACACCTTC.

This clone appeared a single time. The CDR3 is CASSAGILYEQYV. Here the CDR3 DNA reads TGTGCCAGCAGCGCCGGGATTCTCTACGAGCAGTACGTC. J is TRBJ2-7 and V is TRBV12-3 or TRBV12-4; a weak D match, TRBD2 (5 bases). The V gene lost 6 bases and the J gene lost 3 bases, with 12 bases spanning the gap. The CDR3 loop spans 13 amino acids.

J is TRBJ2-6 and V is TRBV11-2, with D unresolved. The germline CDR1 and CDR2 sequences are SGHAT and FQNNGV. CDR3 size: 17 residues. V was cut by 6 bases and J by 0 bases, with 15 bases left in between. DNA of the CDR3: TGTGCCAGCAGTCTGGAGAGTGGCGTCTCTGGGGCCAACGTCCTGACTTTC. Translated, it gives CASSLESGVSGANVLTF.

The chain recombines TRBV27 with TRBJ1-2; 7 bases match TRBD1. The ends lost 4 bases at V and 2 bases at J; junction bases unmatched: 4. The germline V gene encodes CDR1 MNHEY and CDR2 SMNVEV (reference sequence). The CDR3 runs 14 residues. The CDR3 sequence: CASSSTGVNYGYTF. For the CDR3, the DNA is TGTGCCAGCAGTTCAACAGGGGTGAACTATGGCTACACCTTC.

This clone was seen only once. CDR3 DNA: TGTGCCAGCAGCCACGGGACTAGCGGGAGGTTGGGTGAGCAGTTCTTC. Its translation: CASSHGTSGRLGEQFF. J is TRBJ2-1 and V is TRBV7-9; TRBD2 matches 15 bases. V shed 5 bases, J shed 9 bases, and the junction held 8 bases outside the gene matches. The CDR3 loop spans 16 amino acids. CDR1 is SEHNR, CDR2 FQNEAQ, per germline (reference sequence).

V and J are TRBV4-1 and TRBJ1-3; tentative D call: TRBD1 (6 bases). The ends were cut back, 0 bases at V and 3 bases at J, with 12 bases in the middle. Germline-derived CDR1 and CDR2 are MGHRA and YSYEKL. This CDR3 has 16 amino acids. CDR3 region: CASSQDRGGFGNTIYF. The CDR3 DNA is TGCGCCAGCAGCCAAGATCGGGGGGGCTTTGGAAACACCATATATTTT.

The V gene is TRBV10-1, the J gene TRBJ1-1; 11 nucleotides align to TRBD1. Looked up from germline, CDR1 is WNHNN and CDR2 is SYGVQD (reference sequence). V was clipped by 7 bases and J by 3 bases; unmatched bases: 7. The CDR3 has 15 residues. CDR3 region: CASMRGQGDDTEAFF. In DNA form, the CDR3 reads TGCGCCAGCATGAGGGGACAGGGGGATGACACTGAAGCTTTCTTT.

This sequence joins TRBV9 and TRBJ2-1; D unclear. The germline V gene has CDR1 SGDLS and CDR2 YYNGEE. Trimming stripped 5 bases from V and 5 bases from J, with 5 bases between. This CDR3 is 11 amino acids long. The CDR3 loop reads CASSPHNEQFF. DNA for the CDR3: TGTGCCAGCAGTCCCCACAATGAGCAGTTCTTC.

The chain couples TRBV27 to TRBJ1-3, with D maybe TRBD1 (6 bases). Germline lookup yields CDR1 MNHEY and CDR2 SMNVEV (reference sequence). Between the trimmed V and J ends, which lost 5 bases and 0 bases, there was a span of 17 bases. This CDR3 has 17 residues. This CDR3 is CASSRGQFPSSGNTIYF. The CDR3 DNA follows: TGTGCCAGCAGTCGCGGACAGTTTCCGAGCTCTGGAAACACCATATATTTT.

The rearrangement joins TRBV19 to TRBJ1-3, with a possible D match to TRBD1 (5 bases). V was shortened by 5 bases and J by 0 bases, with 17 bases between the two germline ends. In germline, CDR1 is LNHDA, CDR2 SQIVND (reference sequence). The CDR3 loop spans 17 amino acids. This chain's CDR3 is CASSESDTLFSGNTIYF. The CDR3 region has the DNA TGTGCCAGTAGTGAGTCGGACACCCTGTTCTCTGGAAACACCATATATTTT.

V and J are TRBV15 and TRBJ2-7, with D maybe TRBD1 (5 bases). Germline-derived CDR1 and CDR2 are LNHNV and YYDKDF (reference sequence). Between the trimmed V and J ends, which lost 5 bases and 4 bases, there was a span of 15 bases. This CDR3 has 14 amino acids. The CDR3 sequence is CATSPRSRVYEQYF. The CDR3 nucleotides read TGTGCCACCAGCCCAAGGAGCAGGGTATACGAGCAGTACTTC. Combining the CDR3 with reference TRBV15 and TRBJ2-7 gives the whole variable domain DAMVIQNPRYQVTQFGKPVTLSCSQTLNHNVMYWYQQKSSQAPKLLFHYYDKDFNNEADTPDNFQSRRPNTSFCFLDIRSPGLGDTAMYLCATSPRSRVYEQYFGPGTRLTVT.

The chain couples TRBV30 to TRBJ1-6; tentatively, D is TRBD1 (5 bases). The germline V gene has CDR1 GTSNPN and CDR2 SVGIG (reference sequence). The ends were cut back, 0 bases at V and 7 bases at J, with 10 bases in the middle. This CDR3 has 14 residues. CDR3 sequence reads: CAWSVVGGNSPLHF. Written as DNA, the CDR3 is TGTGCCTGGAGTGTAGTGGGGGGGAATTCACCCCTCCACTTT. The full variable domain, in which reference TRBV30 and TRBJ1-6 provide the parts outside the CDR3, is SQTIHQWPATLVQPVGSPLSLECTVEGTSNPNLYWYRQAAGRGLQLLFYSVGIGQISSEVPQNLSASRPQDRQFILSSKKLLLSDSGFYLCAWSVVGGNSPLHFGNGTRLTVT.

V usage is TRBV29-1 and J usage is TRBJ2-7; 9 nucleotides match TRBD1. Germline CDR1 and CDR2: SQVTM and ANQGSEA. The CDR3 consists of 16 residues. Trimming cost V 4 bases and J 2 bases; bases outside gene matches: 12. The CDR3 DNA follows: TGCAGCGTTGCCGGGACAGGGACCTTTCCTACCTACGAGCAGTACTTC. Encoded protein: CSVAGTGTFPTYEQYF.

The sample holds one count of this clone. The chain links TRBV6-2 or TRBV6-3 to TRBJ1-1; TRBD1 matches 8 bases. The CDR3 totals 14 residues. Germline CDR1 MNHEY, CDR2 SVGEGT. Trimming removed 2 bases from V and 4 bases from J; junction bases left unmatched: 3. CDR3 sequence: CASSYGQGFTEAFF. The CDR3 region has the DNA TGTGCCAGCAGTTACGGACAGGGCTTCACTGAAGCTTTCTTT.

The V and J genes are TRBV27 and TRBJ2-7; 13 nucleotides align to TRBD2. The CDR3 is 16 residues long. CDR1 is MNHEY, CDR2 SMNVEV, per germline (reference sequence). The J segment lost 3 bases and the V segment lost 3 bases, leaving 5 bases of the junction unmatched. This chain's CDR3 is CASSFRLAGGIYEQYF. In nucleotides, the CDR3 is TGTGCCAGCAGTTTCCGACTAGCGGGAGGTATCTACGAGCAGTACTTC.

DNA for the CDR3: TGTGCCAGCAGTTCACCGACAGGGGAGAACCCCAATCAGCCCCAGCATTTT. Amino acid sequence: CASSSPTGENPNQPQHF. The chain links TRBV27 to TRBJ1-5; TRBD1 agrees at 8 bases. Germline V lookup: CDR1 MNHEY, CDR2 SMNVEV (reference sequence). This CDR3 contains 17 residues. V trimming: 4 bases; J trimming: 3 bases; junction bases outside the gene matches: 11.